This TCR beta chain was recovered during a study of CD8 T cells in ankylosing spondylitis (dated by TCRdb to between 2016 and 2019). For the study in its entirety: T cell receptor beta repertoires were profiled in healthy donors and ankylosing spondylitis patients so that disease-linked TCR variants could be found. The full study cohort comprised about 25 ankylosing spondylitis patients and 85 to 120 healthy donors. Peripheral blood was sampled, and synovial fluid was also collected from ankylosing spondylitis patients. Beyond this particular receptor, the publication reports: The disease-linked clones were reported to be significantly enriched in matched synovial fluid samples from ankylosing spondylitis patients. Some of the motif variants had been reported before in the synovial fluid and blood of reactive arthritis patients, a finding that suggests common disease-initiation mechanisms. A TCR beta motif of seven or eight highly homologous amino acid variants appeared characteristic of blood from ankylosing spondylitis patients. A CD8+ phenotype was shown by the disease-linked clones, which were found at relatively low frequencies in peripheral blood.

Instrument used: Illumina HiSeq 2500. TCR beta libraries were prepared by quantitative 5'-RACE with molecular barcodes. As for the original processing: A new computational method, built on a probabilistic model of VDJ rearrangement, was used to identify disease-linked TCR variants. The public reads were reanalyzed by TCRdb: fastp trimming at Q25, MiXCR alignment, in-frame beta chains only. Every distinct CDR3 protein forms one entry, paired with its most common genes and DNA. TCRdb's processing, not the authors', yielded these V and J calls. This sample lists approximately 100,000 distinct CDR3 sequences; roughly 8.7% were detected once. The ten largest make up roughly 9.9% of the sample. The germline ends are 22 bases apart after V is trimmed by 0 bases and J by 10 bases. Including cysteine and phenylalanine, the CDR3 has 17 amino acids. Only CDR3 DNA is held: 51 bases, read in frame from base 1. From the germline V gene, CDR1 is MNHEY and CDR2 is SVGAGI.

In this sample, this clonotype turned up many times. Its antigen has not been determined. The record has no base qualities; no much larger clone is one base away. This sequence originates from a male donor with ankylosing spondylitis or in good health (not recorded which). The V and J segments used are TRBV6-5 and TRBJ2-1, with TRBD2 as a weak D call on 5 bases. Material for sequencing was blood, either unsorted or a sorted T cell fraction (not recorded which). The DNA reads TGTGCCAGCAGTTACTCGAGAGGGATGAGGCCGGTGTTCGAGCAGTTCTTC. Translated, it gives CASSYSRGMRPVFEQFF.